These 27 T cell receptor beta chains were sequenced from one sample in a study of shared clonotypes between healthy human individuals. The protocol was immunoSEQ multiplex PCR, while the TCRdb copy is restricted to in-frame clones and leaves out a portion. The sample contains over a million clones, around 97% of which appear only once. Sequenced sample: naive CD4+ T cells sorted from blood. Specified subset: CD45RA+ positively selected. The receptors stem from a man aged 25-45 years in good health.

This chain joins TRBV5-5 and TRBJ2-7, with D perhaps matching TRBD1 (6 bases). The V and J ends lost 0 bases and 2 bases respectively, with 15 bases between them. The CDR3 loop spans 16 amino acids. CDR1 SGHKS and CDR2 YYEKEE come from the germline V gene (reference sequence). DNA for the CDR3: TGTGCCAGCAGCTTGGAAGTTGGACAGCTTGCCTACGAGCAGTACTTC. It encodes CASSLEVGQLAYEQYF.

V and J are TRBV4-1 and TRBJ2-3, with 10 bases lining up with TRBD2. CDR3 size: 15 residues. Germline CDR1 MGHRA, CDR2 YSYEKL. V trimming: 2 bases; J trimming: 4 bases; junction bases outside the gene matches: 3. As DNA, the CDR3 is TGCGCCAGCAGCCAACTGGGACTAGCGTCAGATACGCAGTATTTT. Translating it yields CASSQLGLASDTQYF.

This clone was counted once. The J gene is TRBJ2-7, the V gene TRBV6-1, with 12 bases aligning to TRBD2. There are 15 residues in the CDR3. Germline V gene sequence: CDR1 MNHNS, CDR2 SASEGT. Trimming took 9 bases from V and 2 from J; bases not matched to a gene: 8. The CDR3 loop is CASSLGLAGTYEQYF. The CDR3 DNA reads TGTGCCAGTTCCCTCGGACTAGCGGGAACCTACGAGCAGTACTTC.

Of note for this clone: The sample carries other DNA sequences with the same CDR3. The V call is TRBV7-9, the J call TRBJ1-1; D gene uncertain. V was clipped by 2 bases and J by 1 base, with 5 bases between them. The CDR3 spans 13 residues. Germline V gene data show CDR1 as SEHNR and CDR2 as FQNEAQ (reference sequence). The CDR3 loop is CASSLSGNTEAFF. DNA for the CDR3: TGTGCCAGCAGCTTATCCGGGAACACTGAAGCTTTCTTT.

The chain links TRBV5-1 to TRBJ1-1, with TRBD1 identical over 12 bases. The V segment lost 4 bases and the J segment 1 base; nucleotides outside the gene matches: 5. The V gene's germline CDR1 is SGHRS and CDR2 YFSETQ. This CDR3 is built from 16 residues. The CDR3 spells CASSPGTGGPNTEAFF. For the CDR3, the DNA is TGCGCCAGCAGCCCCGGGACAGGGGGCCCGAACACTGAAGCTTTCTTT.

J is TRBJ2-1 and V is TRBV5-4; 10 nucleotides agree with TRBD2. After removal of 1 base from V and 3 bases from J, the junction contained 7 bases not matched to a gene. CDR1 is SGHNT and CDR2 is YYREEE in the germline V gene (reference sequence). The CDR3 consists of 17 residues. Written as DNA, the CDR3 is TGTGCCAGCAGCTTGATGGCTAGCGGGAGTTTCTACAATGAGCAGTTCTTC. Its protein product is CASSLMASGSFYNEQFF.

This chain joins TRBV2 and TRBJ2-7; TRBD1 might be the D (6 bases). V lost 2 bases and J lost 4, with 12 bases in between. The CDR3 spans 14 residues. CDR1 and CDR2 from the germline V gene are SNHLY and FYNNEI. CDR3 loop: CASSELLRGYEQYF. The CDR3 DNA reads TGTGCCAGCAGTGAACTTCTGAGGGGGTACGAGCAGTACTTC.

This clone has a single count. The V gene is TRBV9, the J gene TRBJ2-3; no firm D call. The germline gives CDR1 SGDLS, CDR2 YYNGEE. The CDR3 is made up of 14 amino acids. V was shortened by 2 bases and J by 2 bases, with 9 bases between the two germline ends. This chain's CDR3 is CASSVSPTTDTQYF. Here the CDR3 DNA reads TGTGCCAGCAGCGTTTCACCTACCACAGATACGCAGTATTTT.

The chain combines TRBV25-1 with TRBJ2-7, with D possibly TRBD1 on 6 matching bases. The CDR3 totals 14 residues. V was shortened by 5 bases and J by 3 bases, with 14 bases between the two germline ends. Germline V gives CDR1 MGHDK, CDR2 SYGVNS. The CDR3 loop is CASSYSTGNYEQYF. The CDR3 region has the DNA TGTGCCAGCAGTTATTCGACAGGCAACTACGAGCAGTACTTC.

The count of this clone is one. The chain is built from TRBV7-2 and TRBJ2-2; D is uncertain. The CDR3 length is 13 residues. Trimming shortened V by 8 bases and J by 3 bases, and 10 bases separated the two germline ends. Per germline, CDR1 SGHTA and CDR2 FQGNSA. The CDR3 reads CASPGAYTGELFF. CDR3 nucleotides: TGTGCCAGCCCTGGAGCGTACACCGGGGAGCTGTTTTTT.

The chain couples TRBV5-8 to TRBJ2-2; 13 bases match TRBD2. There are 17 residues in the CDR3. J lost 0 bases, V lost 4 bases, and 3 bases had no gene match. Per germline, CDR1 SGHTS and CDR2 YDEGEE. CDR3 loop: CASSRGTSGANTGELFF. The CDR3 coding sequence is TGTGCCAGCAGCCGAGGGACTAGCGGGGCGAACACCGGGGAGCTGTTTTTT.

This clone was counted between two and nine times. This chain uses TRBV28 with TRBJ2-7; TRBD2 aligns across 10 bases. After removal of 3 bases from V and 10 bases from J, the junction contained 6 bases not matched to a gene. This CDR3 comprises 13 residues. Germline CDR1 reads MDHEN; CDR2 reads SYDVKM. CDR3 in amino acids: CASSFLAGAHQYF. The CDR3 nucleotides are TGTGCCAGCAGTTTCCTAGCGGGAGCCCATCAGTACTTC.

This clone was seen once. CDR3 sequence reads: CASQGAANEKLFF. CDR3 DNA: TGTGCCAGTCAGGGGGCGGCTAATGAAAAACTGTTTTTT. The rearrangement links TRBV19 to TRBJ1-4, with 8 positions matching TRBD1. The trim removed 8 bases at V and 3 bases at J, leaving 2 bases unmatched. CDR3 size: 13 residues. Per the germline V gene, CDR1 is LNHDA and CDR2 is SQIVND (reference sequence).

In the case of this clone: The identical CDR3 is also encoded by other nucleotide sequences in the sample. The chain has TRBV11-2 and TRBJ2-5, with 7 nucleotides matching TRBD2. This CDR3 region has 14 residues. Germline V CDR1 and CDR2: SGHAT, FQNNGV. With 1 base clipped from V and 4 bases from J, the junction kept 3 bases outside the gene matches. In DNA, the CDR3 is TGTGCCAGCAGCTTAGGGACTAGTGGAGAGACCCAGTACTTC. It specifies CASSLGTSGETQYF.

V and J are TRBV19 and TRBJ2-7; D is uncertain. Between the trimmed V and J ends, which lost 3 bases and 2 bases, there was a span of 17 bases. CDR1 LNHDA and CDR2 SQIVND come from the germline V gene (reference sequence). This CDR3 spans 16 amino acids. CDR3 sequence reads: CASSIHGRSTPYEQYF. CDR3 DNA sequence: TGTGCCAGTAGTATCCACGGCAGGTCCACTCCCTACGAGCAGTACTTC.

This clone was detected once. The CDR3 protein is CASSQAQRGAYEQYF. CDR3 DNA: TGTGCCAGCAGCCAAGCCCAGCGGGGTGCCTACGAGCAGTACTTC. The chain employs TRBV14 and TRBJ2-7; TRBD2 aligns across 7 bases. CDR3 length equals 15 residues. The germline CDR1 and CDR2 sequences are SGHDN and FVKESK. Trimming cost V 1 base and J 2 bases; bases outside gene matches: 5.

J is TRBJ2-5 and V is TRBV6-6, with D perhaps matching TRBD2 (6 bases). The CDR3 length is 12 residues. Trimming removed 8 bases at V and 8 bases at J, with 15 bases between. Per germline, CDR1 MNHNY and CDR2 SVGAGI (reference sequence). The CDR3 reads CASGILGGTQYF. Written as DNA, the CDR3 is TGTGCCAGCGGCATTCTCGGGGGAACCCAGTACTTC.

The V call is TRBV18, the J call TRBJ2-3; 10 bases line up with TRBD1. This CDR3 is built from 14 residues. V was clipped by 6 bases and J by 5 bases; unmatched bases: 5. CDR1 is KGHSH and CDR2 is LQKENI in the germline V gene. The DNA for the CDR3 is TGTGCCAGCTCGGGACAGGGGAGGATAGATACGCAGTATTTT. This sequence encodes CASSGQGRIDTQYF.

This chain links TRBV5-4 with TRBJ1-2; 10 nucleotides line up with TRBD1. The V gene's germline CDR1 is SGHNT and CDR2 YYREEE (reference sequence). CDR3 length: 14 residues. V lost 5 bases to trimming and J lost 4 bases; unmatched junction nucleotides: 5. In DNA form, the CDR3 reads TGTGCCAGCAGTCGGGGACAGGGGAGCTATGGCTACACCTTC. Its translation is CASSRGQGSYGYTF. The full variable domain, rest sourced from reference TRBV5-4 and TRBJ1-2, is ETGVTQSPTHLIKTRGQQVTLRCSSQSGHNTVSWYQQALGQGPQFIFQYYREEENGRGNFPPRFSGLQFPNYSSELNVNALELDDSALYLCASSRGQGSYGYTFGSGTRLTVV.

The chain carries TRBV19 and TRBJ1-1, with a weak D call TRBD1 (5 bases). V was shortened by 4 bases and J by 3 bases, with 9 bases between the two germline ends. The CDR3 contains 13 residues. The germline CDR1 and CDR2 sequences are LNHDA and SQIVND (reference sequence). For the CDR3, the DNA is TGTGCCAGTAGTAAGGGGTGGGACACTGAAGCTTTCTTT. Protein product: CASSKGWDTEAFF.

The genes are TRBV18 and TRBJ2-5; D remains unclear. Germline CDR1 is KGHSH and CDR2 is LQKENI. CDR3 length: 15 residues. V was trimmed by 0 bases and J by 5 bases, leaving 13 bases between them. DNA for the CDR3: TGTGCCAGCTCACCACCCGTGGGCAAATTCGAGACCCAGTACTTC. It translates to CASSPPVGKFETQYF.

V and J are TRBV27 and TRBJ1-1, with D unresolved. Per the germline V gene, CDR1 is MNHEY and CDR2 is SMNVEV (reference sequence). V lost 5 bases and J lost 0, with 13 bases in between. The CDR3 consists of 15 residues. The DNA of the CDR3 is TGTGCCAGCAGTCCCGGACTGCTCTTGAACACTGAAGCTTTCTTT. Its translation is CASSPGLLLNTEAFF.

The chain recombines TRBV9 with TRBJ2-1; D unresolved. Germline V gene lookup returns CDR1 SGDLS and CDR2 YYNGEE. The V end was cut by 4 bases, the J end by 7 bases, with 15 bases between. The CDR3 loop spans 14 amino acids. The CDR3 DNA follows: TGTGCCAGCAGCCCCGGGCCCACGCGGAATGAGCAGTTCTTC. Residues: CASSPGPTRNEQFF.

This rearrangement joins TRBV7-9 to TRBJ1-4; the D is unclear. Trimming shortened V by 4 bases and J by 0 bases, and 9 bases separated the two germline ends. This CDR3 region has 15 residues. Germline V gene sequence: CDR1 SEHNR, CDR2 FQNEAQ (reference sequence). The CDR3 is CASSSLTATNEKLFF. CDR3 coding DNA: TGTGCCAGCAGCTCCCTCACAGCAACTAATGAAAAACTGTTTTTT.

This chain connects TRBV2 to TRBJ2-7; D ambiguous. Germline CDR1 and CDR2: SNHLY and FYNNEI. V was shortened by 1 base and J by 7 bases, with 8 bases between the two germline ends. The CDR3 has 12 amino acids. CDR3 sequence reads: CASSEVGVEQYF. The CDR3 DNA reads TGTGCCAGCAGTGAAGTTGGGGTGGAGCAGTACTTC.

J is TRBJ2-2 and V is TRBV4-3; weak D call: TRBD1 (5 bases). The CDR3 is 16 amino acids. Trimming took off 1 base at V and 3 bases at J, with 12 bases between the two ends. Looked up from germline, CDR1 is LGHNA and CDR2 is YSLEER. CDR3 nucleotides: TGCGCCAGCAGCCAAGGGGCCAGGGCCGACACCGGGGAGCTGTTTTTT. Translating gives CASSQGARADTGELFF.

V gene TRBV18 combines with J gene TRBJ2-7, with D perhaps matching TRBD1 (5 bases). Trimming took 2 bases from V and 3 from J, leaving 11 bases between them. The CDR3 has 14 amino acids. Germline CDR1 reads KGHSH; CDR2 reads LQKENI. CDR3 residues: CASSPMRQNYEQYF. The DNA for the CDR3 is TGTGCCAGCTCACCAATGCGACAGAACTACGAGCAGTACTTC. Supplemented by reference TRBV18 and TRBJ2-7, the full variable domain reads NAGVMQNPRHLVRRRGQEARLRCSPMKGHSHVYWYRQLPEEGLKFMVYLQKENIIDESGMPKERFSAEFPKEGPSILRIQQVVRGDSAAYFCASSPMRQNYEQYFGPGTRLTVT.